The rows below give T cell receptor beta chains drawn from one sample of a study of Ad26.COV2.S vaccination and SARS-CoV-2 variants. The method was immunoSEQ multiplex PCR; TCRdb's version includes in-frame clones alone and lacks a portion of them. The data hold some 340,000 clones, with around 81% observed a single time. This specimen was peripheral blood, taken in a trial of Ad26.COV2.S vaccine versus placebo. These receptors were collected from a person between 18 and 59 years old who received the Ad26.COV2.S COVID-19 vaccine or a placebo. CDR3s leave out the opening cysteine and the closing phenylalanine or tryptophan. Fields, in order: D gene, CDR3 length, V gene, J gene, CDR3 protein. The D gene is left open where the match is weak.

D gene: NA; CDR3 length: 10; V gene: TRBV6-5; J gene: TRBJ1-1; CDR3 protein: ASNPLNTEAF
D gene: TRBD1; CDR3 length: 14; V gene: TRBV11-2; J gene: TRBJ2-7; CDR3 protein: ASTLPSGTGGHEQY
D gene: TRBD1; CDR3 length: 12; V gene: TRBV29-1; J gene: TRBJ1-2; CDR3 protein: SVQEGQILYGYT
D gene: NA; CDR3 length: 13; V gene: TRBV5-1; J gene: TRBJ2-1; CDR3 protein: ASSLGQGGGAEQF
D gene: NA; CDR3 length: 14; V gene: TRBV11-2; J gene: TRBJ1-2; CDR3 protein: ASSPIRGGGGYGYT
D gene: NA; CDR3 length: 16; V gene: TRBV23-1; J gene: TRBJ1-1; CDR3 protein: ASSQSDRAEGPNTEAF
D gene: NA; CDR3 length: 12; V gene: TRBV15; J gene: TRBJ2-3; CDR3 protein: ATSRDKATHTQY
D gene: NA; CDR3 length: 12; V gene: TRBV9; J gene: TRBJ1-2; CDR3 protein: ASSVGQGNYGYT
D gene: NA; CDR3 length: 13; V gene: TRBV5-5; J gene: TRBJ1-3; CDR3 protein: ASSLPRTGLNTIY
D gene: TRBD2; CDR3 length: 9; V gene: TRBV4-2; J gene: TRBJ2-5; CDR3 protein: ASSHGTIQY
D gene: TRBD1; CDR3 length: 14; V gene: TRBV12-5; J gene: TRBJ2-5; CDR3 protein: ASGLGQRASQETQY
D gene: TRBD2; CDR3 length: 14; V gene: TRBV7-2; J gene: TRBJ2-5; CDR3 protein: ASSLERGGGRETQY
D gene: NA; CDR3 length: 13; V gene: TRBV27; J gene: TRBJ2-3; CDR3 protein: ASSLELPSTDTQY
D gene: NA; CDR3 length: 12; V gene: TRBV7-3; J gene: TRBJ2-3; CDR3 protein: ASSLRGAPDTQY
D gene: NA; CDR3 length: 13; V gene: TRBV19; J gene: TRBJ2-7; CDR3 protein: ASSLVWGPAYEQY
D gene: NA; CDR3 length: 12; V gene: TRBV29-1; J gene: TRBJ1-2; CDR3 protein: SVGQDGSSYGYT
D gene: TRBD2; CDR3 length: 10; V gene: TRBV29-1; J gene: TRBJ2-7; CDR3 protein: SVEAGGYEQY
D gene: NA; CDR3 length: 11; V gene: TRBV5-1; J gene: TRBJ1-1; CDR3 protein: ASSPLGGSEAF
D gene: TRBD2; CDR3 length: 12; V gene: TRBV5-4; J gene: TRBJ2-5; CDR3 protein: ASSTRAGGETQY
D gene: NA; CDR3 length: 15; V gene: TRBV12-2; J gene: TRBJ1-5; CDR3 protein: ASRLACRRNSNQPQH
D gene: TRBD1; CDR3 length: 13; V gene: TRBV28; J gene: TRBJ1-2; CDR3 protein: ASSLGQGMVYGYT
D gene: NA; CDR3 length: 16; V gene: TRBV27; J gene: TRBJ2-7; CDR3 protein: ASSLYGPGMAGEGEQY
D gene: NA; CDR3 length: 14; V gene: TRBV18; J gene: TRBJ2-7; CDR3 protein: ASSPLGGMKSYEQY
D gene: NA; CDR3 length: 11; V gene: TRBV5-1; J gene: TRBJ1-2; CDR3 protein: ASSPTVDYGYT
D gene: NA; CDR3 length: 12; V gene: TRBV15; J gene: TRBJ1-1; CDR3 protein: ATSRVETNTEAF
D gene: TRBD1; CDR3 length: 14; V gene: TRBV2; J gene: TRBJ2-5; CDR3 protein: ASTPPRRTGVATQY
D gene: NA; CDR3 length: 12; V gene: TRBV6-5; J gene: TRBJ2-3; CDR3 protein: ASLLRGGTDTQY
D gene: NA; CDR3 length: 10; V gene: TRBV29-1; J gene: TRBJ2-7; CDR3 protein: SVEEGFGEQY
D gene: NA; CDR3 length: 10; V gene: TRBV29-1; J gene: TRBJ2-7; CDR3 protein: SVGQVSYEQY
D gene: NA; CDR3 length: 11; V gene: TRBV14; J gene: TRBJ2-1; CDR3 protein: ASSQDPPTRKF
D gene: NA; CDR3 length: 13; V gene: TRBV5-1; J gene: TRBJ1-1; CDR3 protein: ASSLIPGRETEAF
D gene: NA; CDR3 length: 14; V gene: TRBV9; J gene: TRBJ2-1; CDR3 protein: ASSSTDSESYNEQF
D gene: NA; CDR3 length: 10; V gene: TRBV7-9; J gene: TRBJ2-7; CDR3 protein: ASSLSLGVQY
D gene: TRBD1; CDR3 length: 18; V gene: TRBV5-1; J gene: TRBJ2-1; CDR3 protein: ASSFTSQGAELKGANEQF
D gene: NA; CDR3 length: 12; V gene: TRBV4-2; J gene: TRBJ1-3; CDR3 protein: ASSPNRDGNTIY
D gene: NA; CDR3 length: 11; V gene: TRBV12-3/TRBV12-4; J gene: TRBJ2-2; CDR3 protein: ASSLEGSGELF
D gene: NA; CDR3 length: 11; V gene: TRBV5-6; J gene: TRBJ2-7; CDR3 protein: ASSLGQFYEQY
D gene: NA; CDR3 length: 13; V gene: TRBV27; J gene: TRBJ1-2; CDR3 protein: ASSRREGANYGYT
D gene: NA; CDR3 length: 9; V gene: TRBV5-4; J gene: TRBJ1-4; CDR3 protein: AMTGGEKLF
D gene: TRBD1; CDR3 length: 11; V gene: TRBV10-3; J gene: TRBJ1-1; CDR3 protein: AITGQGGTEAF
D gene: NA; CDR3 length: 12; V gene: TRBV5-1; J gene: TRBJ2-2; CDR3 protein: ASSSPMNTGELF
D gene: NA; CDR3 length: 9; V gene: TRBV28; J gene: TRBJ2-7; CDR3 protein: AVRDFHEQY